The 24 T cell receptor beta chains below come from one sample, sequenced in a study of shared T cell receptors in the human thymus. Here immunoSEQ multiplex PCR was the method, and the copy in TCRdb shows in-frame clones only, minus some. The sample records over 350,000 clones, just under 95% being singletons. The specimen was thymocytes. These receptor sequences come from a human donor.

The chain couples TRBV5-1 to TRBJ2-1, with D unresolved. Trimming took off 0 bases at V and 6 bases at J, with 1 base between the two ends. This CDR3 is built from 11 residues. Germline V CDR1 and CDR2: SGHRS, YFSETQ. The CDR3 DNA reads TGCGCCAGCAGCTTGGCCAATGAGCAGTTCTTC. It translates to CASSLANEQFF.

The V gene is TRBV5-6, the J gene TRBJ2-1; D is unclear. The CDR3 sequence is 15 residues long. From germline, CDR1 is SGHDT and CDR2 YYEEEE. The ends were cut back, 0 bases at V and 2 bases at J, with 9 bases in the middle. Here the CDR3 reads CASSLGLGPYNEQFF. The CDR3 nucleotides are TGTGCCAGCAGCTTGGGTTTGGGCCCCTACAATGAGCAGTTCTTC.

The rearrangement uses TRBV19 and TRBJ2-6, with D possibly TRBD2 on 5 matching bases. Germline V CDR1 and CDR2: LNHDA, SQIVND (reference sequence). Trimming left V 3 bases short and J 0 bases short, with 18 bases between. There are 19 residues in the CDR3. The CDR3 region has the DNA TGTGCCAGTAGTATCTTTTATTACGGGGATCCCTCTGGGGCCAACGTCCTGACTTTC. Protein product: CASSIFYYGDPSGANVLTF. The whole variable domain, filled in from reference TRBV19 and TRBJ2-6, reads DGGITQSPKYLFRKEGQNVTLSCEQNLNHDAMYWYRQDPGQGLRLIYYSQIVNDFQKGDIAEGYSVSREKKESFPLTVTSAQKNPTAFYLCASSIFYYGDPSGANVLTFGAGSRLTVL.

J is TRBJ2-1 and V is TRBV18, with D possibly TRBD2 on 6 matching bases. Germline assignment: CDR1 KGHSH and CDR2 LQKENI. The CDR3 loop spans 17 amino acids. Trimming shortened V by 6 bases and J by 7 bases, and 25 bases separated the two germline ends. The CDR3 DNA is TGTGCCAGCTCCCTACGCAGGGAGGATATCTTTAGAAATGAGCAGTTCTTC. Translation gives CASSLRREDIFRNEQFF. The variable domain in full, with the rest retrieved from reference TRBV18 and TRBJ2-1, is NAGVMQNPRHLVRRRGQEARLRCSPMKGHSHVYWYRQLPEEGLKFMVYLQKENIIDESGMPKERFSAEFPKEGPSILRIQQVVRGDSAAYFCASSLRREDIFRNEQFFGPGTRLTVL.

The chain recombines TRBV27 with TRBJ1-5, with TRBD1 matching over 9 bases. The CDR3 extends over 20 amino acids. The V segment lost 6 bases and the J segment 0 bases; nucleotides outside the gene matches: 18. Germline V gene data show CDR1 as MNHEY and CDR2 as SMNVEV (reference sequence). Here the CDR3 DNA reads TGTGCCAGCAGCCCTCTAACAGGGGGCGGTCTCAATTATAGCAATCAGCCCCAGCATTTT. Protein sequence: CASSPLTGGGLNYSNQPQHF.

The genes are TRBV5-4 and TRBJ2-3, with a weak D call TRBD1 (5 bases). This CDR3 comprises 14 residues. Trimming cost V 5 bases and J 2 bases, with 12 bases left between them. Germline CDR1 is SGHNT and CDR2 is YYREEE (reference sequence). The chain's CDR3 is CASSSDTNTDTQYF. The CDR3 bases are TGTGCCAGCAGTTCGGACACAAACACAGATACGCAGTATTTT.

CDR3 sequence: CASSLERTNQPQHF. The DNA of the CDR3 is TGTGCCAGCAGCTTAGAACGGACCAATCAGCCCCAGCATTTT. This rearrangement joins TRBV7-8 to TRBJ1-5; no reliable D call. This CDR3 comprises 14 residues. CDR1 SGHVS and CDR2 FQNEAQ come from the germline V gene. Between the trimmed V and J ends, which lost 1 base and 3 bases, there was a span of 7 bases.

This chain connects TRBV7-3 to TRBJ2-1; D is unclear. The CDR3 has 16 residues. Germline assignment: CDR1 SGHTA and CDR2 FQGTGA. V was cut by 5 bases and J by 0 bases, with 14 bases left in between. The CDR3 loop is CASSARNRSSYNEQFF. CDR3 in DNA: TGTGCCAGCAGCGCCCGGAACAGAAGCTCCTACAATGAGCAGTTCTTC.

The gene calls are TRBV10-1 and TRBJ1-5; 7 nucleotides match TRBD1. With V trimmed by 8 bases and J by 2 bases, 21 bases remained unmatched. The germline gives CDR1 WNHNN, CDR2 SYGVQD (reference sequence). CDR3 length equals 19 residues. DNA for the CDR3: TGCGCCAGCGTTCTCCGCCGGGGACAGTCTTTCGATCGCAATCAGCCCCAGCATTTT. Its translation is CASVLRRGQSFDRNQPQHF.

The gene calls are TRBV19 and TRBJ2-1, with 14 bases that match TRBD2. Germline V gene lookup returns CDR1 LNHDA and CDR2 SQIVND (reference sequence). Losses at the gene ends were 5 bases for V and 1 base for J; bases not matched to a gene: 4. The CDR3 is made up of 17 amino acids. DNA of the CDR3: TGTGCCAGTAGTCCCCGGACTAGCGGGGGGTCCTACAATGAGCAGTTCTTC. Protein sequence: CASSPRTSGGSYNEQFF.

The V and J genes are TRBV14 and TRBJ1-4, with D unresolved. The CDR3 runs to 16 residues. The V gene lost 4 bases and the J gene lost 0 bases, with 12 bases spanning the gap. Germline lookup yields CDR1 SGHDN and CDR2 FVKESK. The CDR3, as DNA: TGTGCCAGCAGCCGGTCCCGCAAACCAACTAATGAAAAACTGTTTTTT. Translated, it gives CASSRSRKPTNEKLFF.

The chain couples TRBV18 to TRBJ1-5; 8 nucleotides match TRBD1. In germline, CDR1 is KGHSH, CDR2 LQKENI. The junction had 9 bases not matched to a gene; V was cut back by 4 bases and J by 4 bases. This CDR3 has 16 amino acids. The CDR3 region has the DNA TGTGCCAGCTCACGACGTGACAGGGGCGGTAATCAGCCCCAGCATTTT. This encodes CASSRRDRGGNQPQHF.

The chain recombines TRBV11-2 with TRBJ2-5; 7 bases agree with TRBD1. After removal of 6 bases from V and 1 base from J, the junction contained 5 bases not matched to a gene. The CDR3 runs 14 residues. From germline, CDR1 is SGHAT and CDR2 FQNNGV. The CDR3 sequence is CASRGRDSQETQYF. In DNA form, the CDR3 reads TGTGCCAGCAGGGGTAGGGACAGCCAAGAGACCCAGTACTTC. The full variable domain, with the rest looked up from reference TRBV11-2 and TRBJ2-5, is EAGVAQSPRYKIIEKRQSVAFWCNPISGHATLYWYQQILGQGPKLLIQFQNNGVVDDSQLPKDRFSAERLKGVDSTLKIQPAKLEDSAVYLCASRGRDSQETQYFGPGTRLLVL.

The chain joins TRBV6-1 to TRBJ2-7, with TRBD2 matching 9 bases. This CDR3 is 15 amino acids long. After removal of 5 bases from V and 3 bases from J, the junction contained 8 bases not matched to a gene. CDR1 and CDR2 from the germline V gene are MNHNS and SASEGT. CDR3 in DNA: TGTGCCAGCAGTATAGGGGAACTAGCGGGCTACGAGCAGTACTTC. Translating it yields CASSIGELAGYEQYF.

CDR3 coding DNA: TGCGCCAGCAGCCAGTTTTCGCCCGGGACAGGGGGCGATGGGGCCAACGTCCTGACTTTC. Translated, it gives CASSQFSPGTGGDGANVLTF. The chain has TRBV4-3 and TRBJ2-6, with 12 bases aligning to TRBD1. This CDR3 spans 20 amino acids. V shed 3 bases, J shed 3 bases, and the junction held 12 bases outside the gene matches. Per the germline V gene, CDR1 is LGHNA and CDR2 is YSLEER.

The sample holds a few counts of this clone. V and J are TRBV11-2 and TRBJ2-2; 12 bases agree with TRBD2. Germline V CDR1 and CDR2: SGHAT, FQNNGV. The CDR3 covers 15 residues. The V segment lost 5 bases and the J segment 5 bases; nucleotides outside the gene matches: 3. CDR3 bases: TGTGCCAGCAGCCCCGGACTAGCGGGAACCGGGGAGCTGTTTTTT. Residues: CASSPGLAGTGELFF. The complete variable domain, with remaining parts taken from reference TRBV11-2 and TRBJ2-2, reads EAGVAQSPRYKIIEKRQSVAFWCNPISGHATLYWYQQILGQGPKLLIQFQNNGVVDDSQLPKDRFSAERLKGVDSTLKIQPAKLEDSAVYLCASSPGLAGTGELFFGEGSRLTVL.

This rearrangement joins TRBV2 to TRBJ2-5; D unclear. CDR1 SNHLY and CDR2 FYNNEI come from the germline V gene. With 8 bases removed from V and 2 bases from J, the gap between germline ends came to 24 bases. The CDR3 loop spans 17 amino acids. CDR3 sequence reads: CASGVSWQYSPQETQYF. The CDR3 region has the DNA TGTGCCAGCGGGGTGTCGTGGCAGTATTCACCTCAAGAGACCCAGTACTTC.

The rearrangement joins TRBV7-9 to TRBJ2-7, with TRBD2 matching over 8 bases. V was clipped by 1 base and J by 3 bases; unmatched bases: 5. The germline V gene has CDR1 SEHNR and CDR2 FQNEAQ (reference sequence). This CDR3 has 15 amino acids. The CDR3 protein is CASSLDKRELYEQYF. The CDR3 nucleotides are TGTGCCAGCAGCTTAGATAAGCGGGAGCTCTACGAGCAGTACTTC. Using reference TRBV7-9 and TRBJ2-7 for the parts outside the CDR3, the full variable domain is DTGVSQNPRHKITKRGQNVTFRCDPISEHNRLYWYRQTLGQGPEFLTYFQNEAQLEKSRLLSDRFSAERPKGSFSTLEIQRTEQGDSAMYLCASSLDKRELYEQYFGPGTRLTVT.

This chain joins TRBV6-5 and TRBJ1-2, with TRBD1 matching over 8 bases. This CDR3 comprises 13 residues. CDR1 is MNHEY and CDR2 is SVGAGI in the germline V gene. The ends lost 6 bases at V and 7 bases at J; junction bases unmatched: 7. In DNA, the CDR3 is TGTGCCAGCAGCTACAGGGGGAGTGGTGGCTACACCTTC. This codes for CASSYRGSGGYTF.

The CDR3, as DNA: TGTGCCAGCAGCGGACAGGGCTGGTACTTC. This translates into CASSGQGWYF. The chain is built from TRBV7-9 and TRBJ2-7, with 8 bases identical to TRBD1. This CDR3 is built from 10 residues. In germline, CDR1 is SEHNR, CDR2 FQNEAQ (reference sequence). The junction had 3 bases not matched to a gene; V was cut back by 5 bases and J by 12 bases.

This chain links TRBV19 with TRBJ1-4; D unclear. CDR3 length equals 14 residues. Germline V lookup: CDR1 LNHDA, CDR2 SQIVND (reference sequence). V lost 4 bases to trimming and J lost 7 bases, with 13 bases between them. As DNA, the CDR3 is TGTGCCAGTAGTAGTCCTCTGGGAGGTGAAAAACTGTTTTTT. Amino acids: CASSSPLGGEKLFF.

The chain is built from TRBV28 and TRBJ1-5; possibly TRBD1 for D (6 bases). Per the germline V gene, CDR1 is MDHEN and CDR2 is SYDVKM. The germline V and J ends were trimmed by 1 base and 2 bases, with 15 bases remaining between them. The CDR3 totals 17 residues. Here the CDR3 reads CASSLLPRGGGNQPQHF. CDR3 nucleotide sequence: TGTGCCAGCAGTTTATTGCCCAGGGGCGGAGGCAATCAGCCCCAGCATTTT.

The genes are TRBV21-1 and TRBJ1-2. TRBV21-1 is listed as a pseudogene. CDR3 size: 13 residues. The CDR3 loop is CGPEGAGKDGYTF. CDR3 in DNA: TGCGGACCTGAGGGAGCAGGTAAGGATGGCTACACCTTC.

This clone was picked up one time. The rearrangement joins TRBV19 to TRBJ2-7; D possibly uses TRBD1 or TRBD2 (5 bases each). V gave up 5 bases and J gave up 0 bases, with 14 bases separating them. Germline values: CDR1 LNHDA, CDR2 SQIVND (reference sequence). The CDR3 totals 15 residues. The CDR3 sequence is CASSLGRVSSYEQYF. DNA of the CDR3: TGTGCCAGTAGTTTGGGACGGGTGAGCTCCTACGAGCAGTACTTC.